This passage covers 25 T cell receptor beta chains from one sample sequenced in a study of T-cell memory formation after mild COVID-19. MiXCR was run by TCRdb on the 5' RACE reads, yielding one entry per CDR3 protein. This table holds 400,000 to 500,000 distinct CDR3 sequences, around 20% found once. The sample taken for sequencing was PBMCs or a T cell subset sorted from them (not recorded which). These TCRs come from an adult woman who had mild COVID-19 (a few samples of this study predate the infection). Cell type and time point are not known.

This clonotype was observed a handful of times. A junction boundary mismatches the germline segment, possibly from a read error. The chain links TRBV7-2 to TRBJ2-2, with 9 positions matching TRBD1. The germline V gene encodes CDR1 SGHTA and CDR2 FQGNSA. The CDR3 runs to 15 residues. This CDR3 reads CASSLGQGSTRELFF. The CDR3, as DNA: TGTGCCAGCAGCTTGGGACAGGGTAGCACCAGGGAGCTGTTTTTT. Full variable domain (remainder filled in from reference TRBV7-2 and TRBJ2-2): GAGVSQSPSNKVTEKGKDVELRCDPISGHTALYWYRQSLGQGLEFLIYFQGNSAPDKSGLPSDRFSAERTGGSVSTLTIQRTQQEDSAVYLCASSLGQGSTRELFFGEGSRLTVL.

The chain joins TRBV6-2 or TRBV6-3 to TRBJ2-5, with 9 bases fitting TRBD2. Germline CDR1 MNHEY, CDR2 SVGEGT. V dropped 5 bases and J dropped 5; count of bases not matched to a gene: 6. This CDR3 spans 14 amino acids. CDR3 nucleotide sequence: TGTGCCAGCAGTCCTAGCGGGAAGGGGGAGACCCAGTACTTC. This sequence encodes CASSPSGKGETQYF.

The V gene is TRBV5-1, the J gene TRBJ2-7, with no clear D. Trimming pared 0 bases from V and 5 bases from J, leaving 12 bases between. There are 14 residues in the CDR3. Germline assignment: CDR1 SGHRS and CDR2 YFSETQ. The CDR3 reads CASSLVQLGDEQYF. CDR3 sequence (DNA): TGCGCCAGCAGCTTGGTGCAGCTCGGCGACGAGCAGTACTTC.

The chain's CDR3 is CSVENLGPGGVGELFF. In DNA form, the CDR3 reads TGCAGCGTTGAAAATTTAGGCCCAGGCGGGGTCGGGGAGCTGTTTTTT. The chain carries TRBV29-1 and TRBJ2-2; possibly TRBD2 for D (6 bases). This CDR3 spans 16 amino acids. CDR1 and CDR2 (germline): SQVTM, ANQGSEA. With 2 bases removed from V and 7 bases from J, the gap between germline ends came to 20 bases.

This chain uses TRBV12-3 or TRBV12-4 with TRBJ2-1, with 9 bases lining up with TRBD2. Unmatched junction bases numbered 4, after V lost 4 bases and J lost 3 bases. The CDR3 is made up of 15 amino acids. CDR3 amino acids: CASSYLAGLYNEQFF. In nucleotides, the CDR3 is TGTGCCAGCAGTTATCTAGCGGGACTCTACAATGAGCAGTTCTTC.

V gene TRBV3-1 combines with J gene TRBJ2-1, with D maybe TRBD2 (7 bases). Germline assignment: CDR1 LGHDT and CDR2 YNNKEL (reference sequence). The CDR3 loop spans 15 amino acids. The V end was cut by 2 bases, the J end by 9 bases, with 17 bases between. The CDR3, as DNA: TGTGCCAGCAGCCAAACCGTTGGGGGGGCGGTTGAGCAGTTCTTC. Encoded protein: CASSQTVGGAVEQFF.

CDR3 sequence: CASSQDLAGQETQYF. Here the CDR3 DNA reads TGCGCCAGCAGCCAAGATCTGGCGGGGCAAGAGACCCAGTACTTC. The J gene is TRBJ2-5, the V gene TRBV4-1; D possibly corresponds to TRBD2 (6 bases). Germline assignment: CDR1 MGHRA and CDR2 YSYEKL. The CDR3 length is 15 residues. V was cut by 0 bases and J by 2 bases, with 10 bases left in between.

This sequence joins TRBV5-1 and TRBJ2-2; unclear D gene. Germline CDR1 SGHRS, CDR2 YFSETQ. The CDR3 loop spans 14 amino acids. V lost 3 bases to trimming and J lost 2 bases, with 8 bases between them. This CDR3 reads CASSSPTNTGELFF. The CDR3 DNA reads TGCGCCAGCAGCTCCCCCACAAACACCGGGGAGCTGTTTTTT.

The J gene is TRBJ1-5, the V gene TRBV12-3 or TRBV12-4; D is unresolved. CDR3 length: 14 amino acids. Between the trimmed V and J ends, which lost 3 bases and 7 bases, there was a span of 13 bases. The CDR3 bases are TGTGCCAGCAGTTTCTTGGACCAGGACCAGCCCCAGCATTTT. Translated, it gives CASSFLDQDQPQHF.

This clonotype has only a few counts. The chain links TRBV2 to TRBJ2-2; D possibly corresponds to TRBD2 (5 bases). V lost 6 bases and J 9 bases, leaving 14 bases between the germline ends. CDR3 length: 13 residues. The V gene's germline CDR1 is SNHLY and CDR2 FYNNEI. CDR3 amino acids: CASRRASSRELFF. The CDR3 bases are TGTGCCAGCAGGAGGGCCTCTTCGAGGGAGCTGTTTTTT. The full variable domain, completed using reference TRBV2 and TRBJ2-2, is EPEVTQTPSHQVTQMGQEVILRCVPISNHLYFYWYRQILGQKVEFLVSFYNNEISEKSEIFDDQFSVERPDGSNFTLKIRSTKLEDSAMYFCASRRASSRELFFGEGSRLTVL.

The chain employs TRBV7-9 and TRBJ1-1; D is unresolved. The CDR3 is 16 residues long. The V gene lost 4 bases and the J gene lost 2 bases, with 17 bases spanning the gap. Looked up from germline, CDR1 is SEHNR and CDR2 is FQNEAQ (reference sequence). CDR3 sequence reads: CASSSPVYLRNTEAFF. CDR3 sequence (DNA): TGTGCCAGCAGCTCACCGGTCTACCTTCGAAACACTGAAGCTTTCTTT.

This chain joins TRBV20-1 and TRBJ2-3; no clear D gene. The V gene's germline CDR1 is DFQATT and CDR2 SNEGSKA (reference sequence). The V end was cut by 2 bases, the J end by 9 bases, with 15 bases between. This CDR3 comprises 13 residues. In DNA, the CDR3 is TGCAGTGCTAGAACCCCCGGTCCTCTGACGCAGTATTTT. Protein product: CSARTPGPLTQYF.

The genes are TRBV7-9 and TRBJ1-5, with D maybe TRBD1 (5 bases). Germline lookup yields CDR1 SEHNR and CDR2 FQNEAQ (reference sequence). The V end was cut by 2 bases, the J end by 7 bases, with 12 bases between. The CDR3 runs 14 residues. CDR3 bases: TGTGCCAGCAGCTTAATGGGGGTGGGCCAGCCCCAGCATTTT. Protein: CASSLMGVGQPQHF.

V and J are TRBV3-1 and TRBJ1-6; no firm D call. CDR1 is LGHDT, CDR2 YNNKEL, per germline (reference sequence). The CDR3 is 14 residues long. Deletions cut 2 bases from V and 7 bases from J, with 9 bases between. As DNA, the CDR3 is TGTGCCAGCAGCCAAAAGGACCGAAATTCACCCCTCCACTTT. It translates to CASSQKDRNSPLHF.

This clonotype was found a few times. The chain couples TRBV18 to TRBJ2-5; tentatively, D is TRBD2 (6 bases). V lost 0 bases to trimming and J lost 0 bases, with 14 bases between them. The germline CDR1 and CDR2 sequences are KGHSH and LQKENI. The CDR3 loop spans 17 amino acids. In DNA form, the CDR3 reads TGTGCCAGCTCACCACCGACCGGAGGGTGGGACCAAGAGACCCAGTACTTC. Its translation is CASSPPTGGWDQETQYF.

Written as DNA, the CDR3 is TGTGCCAGCAGCCCCCACCCAACTAATGAAAAACTGTTTTTT. It is translated as CASSPHPTNEKLFF. The chain couples TRBV7-2 to TRBJ1-4, with unresolved D. The V gene lost 5 bases and the J gene lost 0 bases, with 7 bases spanning the gap. This CDR3 is 14 amino acids long. Per the germline V gene, CDR1 is SGHTA and CDR2 is FQGNSA.

This clonotype occurred a few times. The rearrangement links TRBV4-1 to TRBJ2-7; the D gene is possibly TRBD2 (7 bases). Trimming took 0 bases from V and 6 from J, leaving 15 bases between them. The CDR3 has 15 amino acids. The germline CDR1 and CDR2 sequences are MGHRA and YSYEKL. The DNA for the CDR3 is TGCGCCAGCAGCCAAGAAGGGAGGGGGGGAATCGAGCAGTACTTC. Its protein is CASSQEGRGGIEQYF.

The sample holds a few counts of this clonotype. The V call is TRBV20-1, the J call TRBJ2-1; 10 bases map to TRBD2. The CDR3 spans 15 residues. Losses at the gene ends were 4 bases for V and 8 bases for J; bases not matched to a gene: 11. CDR1 DFQATT and CDR2 SNEGSKA come from the germline V gene (reference sequence). The CDR3 DNA is TGCAGTGCTATAGGGGCGAGTAGCGGGGGGTATGAGCAGTTCTTC. Encoded protein: CSAIGASSGGYEQFF.

Ten or more counts support this clonotype. The chain employs TRBV10-3 and TRBJ2-5, with TRBD2 matching over 11 bases. V shed 2 bases, J shed 4 bases, and the junction held 0 bases outside the gene matches. CDR1 is ENHRY, CDR2 SYGVKD, per germline. The CDR3 consists of 14 residues. The CDR3 DNA reads TGTGCCATCAGTGAGGGGACTAGCGGAGAGACCCAGTACTTC. Its protein is CAISEGTSGETQYF.

The rearrangement links TRBV20-1 to TRBJ2-3; 12 positions match TRBD2. The V gene's germline CDR1 is DFQATT and CDR2 SNEGSKA (reference sequence). The length of the CDR3 is 17 residues. CDR3 loop: CRASVSGLAGIKDTQYF. CDR3 nucleotides: TGCAGGGCATCCGTCTCCGGACTAGCGGGGATTAAAGATACGCAGTATTTT.

This chain links TRBV9 with TRBJ1-5, with a weak D call TRBD1 (5 bases). The CDR3 consists of 13 residues. The germline CDR1 and CDR2 sequences are SGDLS and YYNGEE. Deletions cut 4 bases from V and 6 bases from J, with 11 bases between. CDR3 nucleotides: TGTGCCAGCAGCAGGGACCCCAGTCAGCCCCAGCATTTT. This codes for CASSRDPSQPQHF. The full variable domain, its missing parts supplied by reference TRBV9 and TRBJ1-5, is DSGVTQTPKHLITATGQRVTLRCSPRSGDLSVYWYQQSLDQGLQFLIQYYNGEERAKGNILERFSAQQFPDLHSELNLSSLELGDSALYFCASSRDPSQPQHFGDGTRLSIL.

The sample holds a few counts of this clonotype. V and J are TRBV30 and TRBJ2-5, with D possibly TRBD1 on 5 matching bases. This CDR3 has 16 amino acids. Germline lookup yields CDR1 GTSNPN and CDR2 SVGIG (reference sequence). The ends were cut back, 0 bases at V and 1 base at J, with 15 bases in the middle. The CDR3 DNA sequence: TGTGCCTGGAGTGTACTGGACACCCTATCCCAAGAGACCCAGTACTTC. Amino acid sequence: CAWSVLDTLSQETQYF.

This clonotype was seen only a few times. The J gene is TRBJ2-6, the V gene TRBV5-1, with D maybe TRBD1 (6 bases). The CDR3 contains 14 residues. The V gene lost 6 bases and the J gene lost 4 bases, with 11 bases spanning the gap. Germline V lookup: CDR1 SGHRS, CDR2 YFSETQ. The CDR3 DNA sequence: TGCGCCAGCAAGCAGGGGCCCGGGGCCAACGTCCTGACTTTC. Translating it yields CASKQGPGANVLTF.

This clonotype turned up a few times. V gene TRBV27 combines with J gene TRBJ1-2, with 8 bases aligning to TRBD1. In germline, CDR1 is MNHEY, CDR2 SMNVEV (reference sequence). The CDR3 totals 15 residues. V shed 4 bases, J shed 4 bases, and the junction held 8 bases outside the gene matches. CDR3 amino acids: CASSSRTGLGYGYTF. CDR3 nucleotides: TGTGCCAGCAGTTCGCGGACAGGGTTGGGCTATGGCTACACCTTC.

The chain joins TRBV5-1 to TRBJ2-1; D is possibly TRBD2 (6 bases). The V and J ends lost 3 bases and 8 bases respectively, with 15 bases between them. The V gene's germline CDR1 is SGHRS and CDR2 YFSETQ. The CDR3 contains 14 residues. CDR3 in amino acids: CASSSRFPGDEQFF. CDR3 nucleotides: TGCGCCAGCAGCTCCCGCTTCCCGGGGGATGAGCAGTTCTTC.